What follows are 9 T cell receptor beta chains derived from one specimen sequenced in a study of blood T cell repertoires in COVID-19. TCRdb's table, derived via immunoSEQ multiplex PCR, lists solely in-frame clones and lacks some. Of almost 85,000 clones detected, around 80% appear once; the ten largest clones hold 39%. The sample consisted of peripheral blood. These receptors were collected from an elderly man with active or convalescent COVID-19.

This clone has just a few counts. The V gene is TRBV5-1, the J gene TRBJ1-1, with TRBD1 identical over 8 bases. Germline lookup yields CDR1 SGHRS and CDR2 YFSETQ. Trimming at V came to 3 bases and at J to 0 bases, leaving 7 bases not matched to a gene. This CDR3 comprises 16 residues. The CDR3 sequence: CASSYRLTGVNTEAFF. CDR3 nucleotide sequence: TGCGCCAGCAGCTACCGCCTGACAGGGGTGAACACTGAAGCTTTCTTT.

The V call is TRBV5-4, the J call TRBJ1-1; 8 bases line up with TRBD1. Per germline, CDR1 SGHNT and CDR2 YYREEE (reference sequence). The CDR3 is made up of 14 amino acids. J was trimmed by 5 bases and V by 4 bases; bases with no gene match: 7. CDR3 DNA: TGTGCCAGCAGCGTCGGACAGGGAATAACTGAAGCTTTCTTT. Translated: CASSVGQGITEAFF. Drawing the rest from reference TRBV5-4 and TRBJ1-1, the complete variable domain is ETGVTQSPTHLIKTRGQQVTLRCSSQSGHNTVSWYQQALGQGPQFIFQYYREEENGRGNFPPRFSGLQFPNYSSELNVNALELDDSALYLCASSVGQGITEAFFGQGTRLTVV.

As regards this clone: Other DNA sequences within the sample encode an identical CDR3. The rearrangement uses TRBV6-5 and TRBJ1-4; 9 bases match TRBD1. The CDR3 length is 16 residues. Germline V CDR1 and CDR2: MNHEY, SVGAGI. With 0 bases clipped from V and 8 bases from J, the junction kept 7 bases outside the gene matches. In DNA form, the CDR3 reads TGTGCCAGCAGTTACTCTCTGGGACAGGGTCGGGAAAAACTGTTTTTT. Its translation is CASSYSLGQGREKLFF.

The genes are TRBV27 and TRBJ2-5, with 9 bases matching TRBD2. The CDR3 runs 17 residues. The trim removed 6 bases at V and 0 bases at J, leaving 11 bases unmatched. In germline, CDR1 is MNHEY, CDR2 SMNVEV (reference sequence). CDR3: CASSLLSSGGYQETQYF. CDR3 in DNA: TGTGCCAGCAGCCTCTTGAGTAGCGGGGGATACCAAGAGACCCAGTACTTC.

V usage is TRBV5-1 and J usage is TRBJ1-2; 8 positions match TRBD1. Per germline, CDR1 SGHRS and CDR2 YFSETQ. V shed 5 bases and J 8 bases; nucleotides not matched to a gene: 11. The CDR3 is made up of 14 amino acids. CDR3 DNA: TGCGCCAGCAGGGAGACAGGGGCAGCGGAGGGCTACACCTTC. This codes for CASRETGAAEGYTF.

The rearrangement links TRBV27 to TRBJ1-1; D is perhaps TRBD1 (6 bases). The germline V and J ends were trimmed by 6 bases and 5 bases, with 22 bases remaining between them. This CDR3 is 16 amino acids long. Looked up from germline, CDR1 is MNHEY and CDR2 is SMNVEV (reference sequence). CDR3 amino acids: CASSKRTVYITTEAFF. CDR3 DNA sequence: TGTGCCAGCAGCAAAAGGACAGTTTATATTACAACTGAAGCTTTCTTT.

This clone was counted between two and nine times. The chain uses TRBV3-1 (or the pseudogene TRBV3-2) and TRBJ2-7; 7 nucleotides agree with TRBD1. V shed 3 bases, J shed 6 bases, and the junction held 8 bases outside the gene matches. The length of the CDR3 is 14 residues. Germline V lookup: CDR1 LGHDT, CDR2 YNNKEL (reference sequence). CDR3 loop: CASSQMTGWAEQYF. The CDR3 DNA reads as TGTGCCAGCAGCCAGATGACAGGGTGGGCCGAGCAGTACTTC.

This chain joins TRBV7-2 and TRBJ1-3; 8 bases fit TRBD1. Germline V gene lookup returns CDR1 SGHTA and CDR2 FQGNSA. V lost 5 bases to trimming and J lost 4 bases; unmatched junction nucleotides: 7. The length of the CDR3 is 15 residues. This CDR3 reads CASSPSGQGGNTIYF. The CDR3 bases are TGTGCCAGCAGCCCCTCCGGACAGGGAGGAAACACCATATATTTT.

This chain joins TRBV2 and TRBJ1-2; 8 bases match TRBD1. The CDR3 spans 13 residues. The germline gives CDR1 SNHLY, CDR2 FYNNEI. The trim removed 9 bases at V and 3 bases at J, leaving 6 bases unmatched. The CDR3 DNA reads as TGTGCCAGTCAGGGGGCGAGGTACTATGGCTACACCTTC. Translated: CASQGARYYGYTF.